This TCR beta chain was obtained from a study of shared clonotypes between healthy human individuals. A note on this clone: Different DNA sequences within this sample yield the same CDR3.

The repertoire was sequenced with immunoSEQ multiplex PCR; TCRdb's copy has only in-frame clones and lacks some. The data show some 1.1 million clones, with 60% to 85% seen just once and 0.89% held by the top ten. The CDR3 covers 14 residues. Germline CDR1 reads SEHNR; CDR2 reads FQNEAQ (reference sequence). The ends lost 4 bases at V and 6 bases at J; junction bases unmatched: 4. The chain is built from TRBV7-9 and TRBJ1-2; 11 nucleotides match TRBD1. The TCR was taken from a man younger than 30 in good health. Some clones in this sample may be carry-over from other donors' samples. The sequencing sample was made of memory CD4+ T cells from PBMCs. Subset denoted: CD45RA-negative fraction. The CDR3 nucleotides read TGTGCCAGCAGCTCAGGACAGGGGGCTCATGGCTACACCTTC. The encoded protein is CASSSGQGAHGYTF. The full variable domain, completed using reference TRBV7-9 and TRBJ1-2, is DTGVSQNPRHKITKRGQNVTFRCDPISEHNRLYWYRQTLGQGPEFLTYFQNEAQLEKSRLLSDRFSAERPKGSFSTLEIQRTEQGDSAMYLCASSSGQGAHGYTFGSGTRLTVV.